This T cell receptor beta chain stems from a study of human T cells and chemical hapten exposure. Study-level points and caveats: PT1 expanded TCR numbers tracked positively with patch test score. After DPC sensitization, TCRs above 1 in 1000 frequency showed no change.

The CDR3 is made up of 15 amino acids. CDR1 and CDR2 from the germline V gene are SGHNT and YYREEE (reference sequence). With 4 bases clipped from V and 1 base from J, the junction kept 8 bases outside the gene matches. Stated time point: patch test 3, about 24 weeks after DPC sensitization. Stated treatment: therapeutic diphenylcyclopropenone sensitization with weekly scalp DPC. One entry per CDR3 protein, called by TCRdb with MiXCR from the RACE reads. Among more than 85,000 distinct CDR3 sequences, around 34% were seen once, and the ten largest hold about 2.7%. Remarks on this clonotype: The antigen is undetermined.

Sequenced here: whole blood, sampled in connection with sensitization to the hapten diphenylcyclopropenone (DPC). V is TRBV5-4 and J is TRBJ2-7; 7 positions agree with TRBD2. This clonotype originated in a man aged 35 to 55 with alopecia areata. Some clones in this sample may be carry-over from other donors' samples. The CDR3 nucleotides read TGTGCCAGCAGCATAGCGGGTACTGGATCCTACGAGCAGTACTTC. This gives the protein CASSIAGTGSYEQYF.